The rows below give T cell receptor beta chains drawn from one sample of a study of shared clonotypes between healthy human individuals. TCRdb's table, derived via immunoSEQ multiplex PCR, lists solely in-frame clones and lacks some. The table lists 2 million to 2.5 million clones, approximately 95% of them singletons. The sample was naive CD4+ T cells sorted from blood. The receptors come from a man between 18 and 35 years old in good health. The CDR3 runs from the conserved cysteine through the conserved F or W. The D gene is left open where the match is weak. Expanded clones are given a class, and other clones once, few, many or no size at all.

CASTRGASLFYGYTF | TGTGCCAGTACCCGAGGGGCCTCCTTATTCTATGGCTACACCTTC | TRBV19 | NA | once | TRBJ1-2
CASRGTGGLLSSEKLFF | TGTGCCAGCAGGGGGACAGGGGGCCTCCTTTCTTCCGAAAAACTGTTTTTT | TRBV28 | TRBD1 | NA | TRBJ1-4
CASSHDRGGNQPQHF | TGTGCCAGCAGTCACGACAGGGGTGGCAATCAGCCCCAGCATTTT | TRBV28 | TRBD1 | NA | TRBJ1-5
CASRTTYSNQPQHF | TGTGCCAGCAGAACTACTTATAGCAATCAGCCCCAGCATTTT | TRBV28 | NA | NA | TRBJ1-5
CAWSLASEQYF | TGTGCCTGGAGCCTGGCGAGTGAGCAGTACTTC | TRBV30 | NA | NA | TRBJ2-7
CASSLVGFGELFF | TGTGCCAGCAGCTTGGTAGGGTTCGGGGAGCTGTTTTTT | TRBV5-4 | NA | NA | TRBJ2-2
CASRRDSSYGYTF | TGTGCCAGCAGACGGGACAGCTCCTATGGCTACACCTTC | TRBV5-6 | TRBD1 | once | TRBJ1-2
CASSLRSGFLAEAFF | TGTGCCAGCAGCCTCAGATCCGGTTTTCTTGCTGAAGCTTTCTTT | TRBV5-6 | NA | NA | TRBJ1-1
CASSTDRDLGVGF | TGTGCCAGCAGTACGGACAGGGACCTGGGGGTAGGCTTC | TRBV28 | TRBD1 | NA | TRBJ2-7
CASRETGQGRHYGYTF | TGTGCCAGTAGAGAGACGGGACAGGGGCGGCACTATGGCTACACCTTC | TRBV19 | TRBD1 | NA | TRBJ1-2
CASGLSGGSLEQFF | TGTGCTAGTGGTTTGTCAGGGGGCTCTTTGGAGCAGTTCTTC | TRBV12-5 | TRBD1 | NA | TRBJ2-1
CASSQEGTGTSGGAFF | TGTGCCAGCAGCCAAGAGGGGACAGGCACGTCTGGAGGGGCTTTCTTT | TRBV4-2 | TRBD1 | NA | TRBJ1-1
CASSWTVTYEQYF | TGTGCCAGCAGTTGGACGGTCACCTACGAGCAGTACTTC | TRBV28 | NA | once | TRBJ2-7
CASSRAGATDTQYF | TGTGCCAGCAGTAGAGCGGGGGCTACAGATACGCAGTATTTT | TRBV25-1 | TRBD2 | NA | TRBJ2-3
CASSEFFHHGTDTQYF | TGTGCCAGCAGTGAATTCTTCCATCATGGCACAGATACGCAGTATTTT | TRBV25-1 | NA | NA | TRBJ2-3
CASSLGQLLNTGELFF | TGCGCCAGCAGCTTGGGTCAACTTCTTAACACCGGGGAGCTGTTTTTT | TRBV5-1 | NA | NA | TRBJ2-2
CSTWTGNTIYF | TGCAGCACGTGGACTGGAAACACCATATATTTT | TRBV29-1 | NA | NA | TRBJ1-3
CASLERRTGRFPYEQYF | TGTGCCAGCCTAGAGAGGAGGACAGGGAGGTTTCCCTACGAGCAGTACTTC | TRBV5-6 | TRBD1 | NA | TRBJ2-7
CASSPVAWEGQPQHF | TGTGCCAGCAGTCCCGTTGCGTGGGAGGGTCAGCCCCAGCATTTT | TRBV11-2 | NA | NA | TRBJ1-5
CSVDEVSSGTPSTDTQYF | TGCAGCGTTGACGAGGTAAGCTCGGGTACTCCTAGCACAGATACGCAGTATTTT | TRBV29-1 | NA | NA | TRBJ2-3
CASSPGGQGLNTEAFF | TGTGCCAGCAGCCCCGGTGGACAGGGGTTGAACACTGAAGCTTTCTTT | TRBV21-1 | NA | NA | TRBJ1-1
CAIKGGGTGEDEAFF | TGTGCCATCAAAGGAGGCGGGACAGGGGAGGATGAAGCTTTCTTT | TRBV10-3 | TRBD1 | NA | TRBJ1-1
CASSIGLAGEDEQYF | TGTGCCAGTAGTATAGGTCTAGCGGGAGAGGACGAGCAGTACTTC | TRBV19 | TRBD2 | NA | TRBJ2-7
CASRQETGVGSNQPQHF | TGTGCCAGTAGGCAAGAGACAGGGGTCGGAAGCAATCAGCCCCAGCATTTT | TRBV19 | TRBD1 | NA | TRBJ1-5
CASSLMSGGADTEAFF | TGCGCCAGCAGCTTGATGTCAGGGGGCGCTGATACTGAAGCTTTCTTT | TRBV5-1 | TRBD1 | NA | TRBJ1-1